Here is one T cell receptor (beta chain) with its context. Every donor provided approximately 9.2 milliliters of peripheral blood. Total RNA, at least 5 micrograms per sample, was extracted from PBMCs. For the second PCR, which ran for roughly 6 to 12 cycles, a sample-barcoded 5' primer and a J-beta primer mix were used. TCRdb reprocessed the 5' RACE reads with MiXCR, giving one entry per CDR3 protein. The repertoire holds about 1.4 million distinct CDR3 sequences, with approximately 59% as singletons. This sample stems from a study of blood T cells in healthy people across ages. The CDR3 has 16 amino acids. Germline trimming cut 6 bases from V and 0 bases from J; bases unmatched to any gene: 8. In germline, CDR1 is ENHRY, CDR2 SYGVKD.

The sequence came from a man aged 18 to 29 in good health. This rearrangement joins TRBV10-3 to TRBJ2-1; 7 nucleotides line up with TRBD2. The sample consisted of blood. The CDR3 is CAISKRGGGSYNEQFF. Written as DNA, the CDR3 is TGTGCCATCAGCAAGCGGGGTGGCGGCTCCTACAATGAGCAGTTCTTC.